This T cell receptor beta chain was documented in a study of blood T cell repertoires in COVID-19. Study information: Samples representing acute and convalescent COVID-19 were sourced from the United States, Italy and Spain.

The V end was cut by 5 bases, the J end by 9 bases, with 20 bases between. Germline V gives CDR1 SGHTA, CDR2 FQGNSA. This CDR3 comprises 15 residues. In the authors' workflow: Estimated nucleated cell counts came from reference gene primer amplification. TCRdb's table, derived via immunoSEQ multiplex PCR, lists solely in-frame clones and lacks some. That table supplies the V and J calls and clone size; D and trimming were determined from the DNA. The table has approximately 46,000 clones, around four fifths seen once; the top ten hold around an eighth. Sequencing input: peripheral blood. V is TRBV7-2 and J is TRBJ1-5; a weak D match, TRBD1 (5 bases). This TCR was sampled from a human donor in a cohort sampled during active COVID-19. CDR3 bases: TGTGCCAGCAGCGACCAGGAGCGGATCGGGGGGCCCCAGCATTTT. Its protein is CASSDQERIGGPQHF. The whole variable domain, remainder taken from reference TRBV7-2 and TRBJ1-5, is GAGVSQSPSNKVTEKGKDVELRCDPISGHTALYWYRQSLGQGLEFLIYFQGNSAPDKSGLPSDRFSAERTGGSVSTLTIQRTQQEDSAVYLCASSDQERIGGPQHFGDGTRLSIL.